The rows below give T cell receptor beta chains drawn from one sample of a study of blood T cell repertoires in COVID-19. Method: immunoSEQ multiplex PCR; TCRdb's copy keeps in-frame clones and lacks some. Of approximately 120,000 clones in the sample, about 70% were seen once. Sequencing input: peripheral blood. The receptors shown here come from a man older than 75 with COVID-19, enrolled during active disease. Each CDR3 is given with its conserved first and last residue. A D gene is named only where the DNA matches it firmly. Size is omitted from some rows. Given values are once, few, many or a class for expanded clones.

D: .; length: 17; J: TRBJ1-4; V: TRBV28; size: few; CDR3: CASSFLMPGGNNEKLFF; DNA: TGTGCCAGCAGTTTCTTAATGCCCGGGGGTAATAATGAAAAACTGTTTTTT
D: .; length: 17; J: TRBJ2-1; V: TRBV21-1; size: .; CDR3: CASSKTGRSSRYNEQFF; DNA: TGTGCCAGCAGCAAAACCGGACGGTCTAGCCGCTACAATGAGCAGTTCTTC
D: TRBD1; length: 14; J: TRBJ2-5; V: TRBV19; size: .; CDR3: CASTGTGRVETQYF; DNA: TGTGCCAGCACAGGGACAGGTCGAGTCGAGACCCAGTACTTC
D: TRBD2; length: 14; J: TRBJ2-5; V: TRBV7-2; size: .; CDR3: CASSTSGGQETQYF; DNA: TGTGCCAGCAGCACTAGCGGGGGCCAAGAGACCCAGTACTTC
D: .; length: 14; J: TRBJ2-1; V: TRBV11-3; size: .; CDR3: CASSQAATYNEQFF; DNA: TGTGCCAGCAGCCAAGCGGCGACCTACAATGAGCAGTTCTTC
D: TRBD1; length: 16; J: TRBJ2-7; V: TRBV28; size: .; CDR3: CASSLPGTVSIYEQYF; DNA: TGTGCCAGCAGCCTTCCCGGGACAGTCTCAATTTACGAGCAGTACTTC
D: TRBD2; length: 13; J: TRBJ2-2; V: TRBV5-1; size: .; CDR3: CASSAAGVGELFF; DNA: TGCGCCAGCAGCGCAGCGGGAGTCGGGGAGCTGTTTTTT
D: TRBD2; length: 16; J: TRBJ2-5; V: TRBV20-1; size: .; CDR3: CSASPTSGRFQETQYF; DNA: TGCAGTGCTAGTCCTACTAGCGGGCGGTTCCAAGAGACCCAGTACTTC
D: .; length: 11; J: TRBJ1-2; V: TRBV29-1; size: .; CDR3: CSVVWSYGYTF; DNA: TGCAGCGTTGTATGGAGCTATGGCTACACCTTC
D: .; length: 15; J: TRBJ2-7; V: TRBV7-7; size: .; CDR3: CASSLGAGASYEQYF; DNA: TGTGCTAGCAGCTTAGGAGCAGGGGCCTCCTACGAGCAGTACTTC
D: .; length: 16; J: TRBJ2-7; V: TRBV21-1; size: .; CDR3: CASSKVVLKANHEQYF; DNA: TGTGCCAGCAGCAAAGTTGTCTTAAAAGCTAACCACGAGCAGTACTTC
D: .; length: 12; J: TRBJ2-2; V: TRBV23-1; size: .; CDR3: CASGQDTGELFF; DNA: TGCGCCAGCGGGCAGGACACCGGGGAGCTGTTTTTT
D: TRBD1; length: 16; J: TRBJ2-3; V: TRBV9; size: .; CDR3: CASSSPDRSSTDTQYF; DNA: TGTGCCAGCAGCTCCCCGGACAGGTCCAGCACAGATACGCAGTATTTT
D: TRBD2; length: 16; J: TRBJ2-2; V: TRBV5-1; size: .; CDR3: CASKPSGGSATGELFF; DNA: TGCGCCAGCAAACCTTCGGGGGGTTCGGCCACCGGGGAGCTGTTTTTT
D: TRBD1; length: 15; J: TRBJ2-3; V: TRBV7-6; size: .; CDR3: CASSEGTAKTDTQYF; DNA: TGTGCCAGCAGCGAAGGGACAGCTAAAACAGATACGCAGTATTTT
D: .; length: 13; J: TRBJ1-1; V: TRBV27; size: .; CDR3: CASSLGGQGEAFF; DNA: TGTGCCAGCAGTTTAGGAGGGCAGGGCGAAGCTTTCTTT
D: .; length: 15; J: TRBJ2-7; V: TRBV5-4; size: few; CDR3: CASSLSAAHSSEQYF; DNA: TGTGCCAGCAGCTTGTCGGCAGCTCATAGCTCCGAGCAGTACTTC
D: TRBD1; length: 14; J: TRBJ1-5; V: TRBV6-5; size: few; CDR3: CASSPDRAGEPQHF; DNA: TGTGCCAGCAGCCCCGACAGGGCCGGCGAGCCCCAGCATTTT
D: TRBD1; length: 15; J: TRBJ2-7; V: TRBV4-3; size: .; CDR3: CASSQESGQGYEQYF; DNA: TGCGCCAGCAGCCAAGAGAGCGGACAGGGGTACGAGCAGTACTTC
D: .; length: 16; J: TRBJ1-1; V: TRBV7-8; size: .; CDR3: CASSLQRQPSNTEAFF; DNA: TGTGCCAGCAGCTTACAAAGACAGCCCTCTAACACTGAAGCTTTCTTT
D: TRBD2; length: 16; J: TRBJ2-7; V: TRBV5-1; size: .; CDR3: CASSLWSGGGSYEQYF; DNA: TGCGCCAGCAGCTTGTGGTCTGGCGGGGGATCCTACGAGCAGTACTTC
D: .; length: 16; J: TRBJ1-1; V: TRBV9; size: .; CDR3: CASSVDGEFWNTEAFF; DNA: TGTGCCAGCAGCGTAGACGGTGAGTTCTGGAACACTGAAGCTTTCTTT
D: .; length: 16; J: TRBJ2-1; V: TRBV4-1; size: few; CDR3: CASSLGPPRGTNEQFF; DNA: TGCGCCAGCAGCCTTGGGCCACCCCGGGGAACCAATGAGCAGTTCTTC
D: TRBD2; length: 17; J: TRBJ2-5; V: TRBV7-3; size: .; CDR3: CASSPTGLAGGGETQYF; DNA: TGTGCCAGCAGCCCAACGGGACTAGCGGGAGGAGGCGAGACCCAGTACTTC
D: .; length: 15; J: TRBJ2-7; V: TRBV18; size: once; CDR3: CASSPTQLPFGEQYF; DNA: TGTGCCAGCTCACCCACGCAACTGCCATTTGGCGAGCAGTACTTC
D: .; length: 13; J: TRBJ2-3; V: TRBV6-5; size: .; CDR3: CASSYAEGDTQYF; DNA: TGTGCCAGCAGCTATGCTGAGGGAGATACGCAGTATTTT
D: TRBD2; length: 16; J: TRBJ2-1; V: TRBV9; size: .; CDR3: CASSEGTPGLVHEQFF; DNA: TGTGCCAGCAGCGAGGGGACGCCGGGACTAGTCCATGAGCAGTTCTTC
D: TRBD2; length: 13; J: TRBJ2-5; V: TRBV6-5; size: .; CDR3: CATETSGQETQYF; DNA: TGTGCCACCGAGACTAGCGGTCAAGAGACCCAGTACTTC
D: TRBD2; length: 14; J: TRBJ2-3; V: TRBV5-1; size: .; CDR3: CASTSWTGGDTQYF; DNA: TGCGCCAGCACCTCTTGGACGGGAGGAGATACGCAGTATTTT
D: TRBD2; length: 17; J: TRBJ2-1; V: TRBV7-9; size: .; CDR3: CASSLALAGGPYNEQFF; DNA: TGTGCCAGCAGCTTAGCTTTAGCGGGAGGGCCTTATAATGAGCAGTTCTTC
D: .; length: 15; J: TRBJ2-3; V: TRBV5-1; size: few; CDR3: CASSWQDFTTDTQYF; DNA: TGCGCCAGCAGTTGGCAGGATTTCACCACAGATACGCAGTATTTT
D: TRBD2; length: 16; J: TRBJ2-7; V: TRBV7-9; size: .; CDR3: CASSFGGGRATYEQYF; DNA: TGTGCCAGCAGCTTCGGGGGAGGGAGGGCTACCTACGAGCAGTACTTC
D: .; length: 13; J: TRBJ1-5; V: TRBV19; size: .; CDR3: CASGEGVGQPQHF; DNA: TGTGCCAGTGGTGAGGGGGTCGGACAGCCCCAGCATTTT
D: .; length: 14; J: TRBJ2-5; V: TRBV2; size: many; CDR3: CAGMRGRVVETQYF; DNA: TGTGCCGGCATGCGGGGTAGGGTGGTGGAGACCCAGTACTTC
D: TRBD2; length: 10; J: TRBJ2-3; V: TRBV10-1; size: once; CDR3: CASSHLPGGF; DNA: TGCGCCAGCAGCCACCTTCCGGGGGGATTT
D: TRBD2; length: 13; J: TRBJ2-2; V: TRBV2; size: .; CDR3: CALEREWTGELFF; DNA: TGTGCCCTCGAGCGGGAGTGGACCGGGGAGCTGTTTTTT
D: TRBD1; length: 14; J: TRBJ2-2; V: TRBV10-1; size: few; CDR3: CASSRDRVTGELFF; DNA: TGCGCCAGCAGCCGGGACAGGGTAACCGGGGAGCTGTTTTTT
D: .; length: 14; J: TRBJ1-5; V: TRBV6-5; size: .; CDR3: CASSWSTGHQPQHF; DNA: TGTGCCAGCAGTTGGTCGACAGGTCATCAGCCCCAGCATTTT
D: .; length: 13; J: TRBJ2-5; V: TRBV6-5; size: once; CDR3: CASSLAGLETQYF; DNA: TGTGCCAGCAGCCTCGCAGGGCTGGAGACCCAGTACTTC
D: .; length: 17; J: TRBJ2-1; V: TRBV15; size: .; CDR3: CATSRERGYSSYNEQFF; DNA: TGTGCCACCAGCAGAGAAAGGGGCTATTCCTCCTACAATGAGCAGTTCTTC
D: .; length: 12; J: TRBJ2-2; V: TRBV29-1; size: .; CDR3: CSARTAAGELFF; DNA: TGCAGCGCCCGGACAGCGGCCGGGGAGCTGTTTTTT
D: .; length: 13; J: TRBJ2-7; V: TRBV7-6; size: .; CDR3: CASSLETGNEQYF; DNA: TGTGCCAGCAGCTTAGAAACAGGGAACGAGCAGTACTTC
D: .; length: 13; J: TRBJ1-1; V: TRBV9; size: .; CDR3: CASSLTVNTEAFF; DNA: TGTGCCAGCAGCTTGACAGTGAACACTGAAGCTTTCTTT
D: .; length: 15; J: TRBJ1-3; V: TRBV5-1; size: .; CDR3: CASSLTGISGNTIYF; DNA: TGCGCCAGCAGCTTGACAGGAATCTCTGGAAACACCATATATTTT
D: TRBD2; length: 16; J: TRBJ2-7; V: TRBV10-3; size: few; CDR3: CAISESGTSGRFEQYF; DNA: TGTGCCATCAGTGAGTCCGGGACTAGCGGGAGGTTCGAGCAGTACTTC
D: .; length: 14; J: TRBJ2-7; V: TRBV9; size: .; CDR3: CASSVDPGSYEQYF; DNA: TGTGCCAGCAGCGTAGACCCAGGCTCCTACGAGCAGTACTTC
D: TRBD2; length: 15; J: TRBJ2-5; V: TRBV10-3; size: .; CDR3: CAISSLAGAIETQYF; DNA: TGTGCCATCAGTTCACTAGCGGGAGCGATAGAGACCCAGTACTTC
D: .; length: 13; J: TRBJ1-2; V: TRBV27; size: .; CDR3: CASRDTANYGYTF; DNA: TGTGCCAGCAGGGATACAGCTAACTATGGCTACACCTTC
D: TRBD2; length: 18; J: TRBJ2-5; V: TRBV7-2; size: .; CDR3: CASTANGLAGNSQETQYF; DNA: TGTGCCAGCACCGCAAACGGGTTAGCGGGGAACTCTCAAGAGACCCAGTACTTC
D: .; length: 13; J: TRBJ1-3; V: TRBV30; size: .; CDR3: CAWSVLSGNTIYF; DNA: TGTGCCTGGAGTGTACTCTCTGGAAACACCATATATTTT
D: TRBD2; length: 16; J: TRBJ2-7; V: TRBV6-2/TRBV6-3; size: .; CDR3: CASSYRTSGITYEQYF; DNA: TGTGCCAGCAGTTACAGGACTAGCGGAATAACCTACGAGCAGTACTTC
D: .; length: 13; J: TRBJ2-6; V: TRBV7-2; size: .; CDR3: CASSLNREDDRSF; DNA: TGTGCCAGCAGCTTAAATAGGGAGGACGACAGATCTTTC
D: TRBD2; length: 17; J: TRBJ2-1; V: TRBV9; size: .; CDR3: CASSVGASGRFDNEQFF; DNA: TGTGCCAGCAGCGTAGGGGCTAGCGGGAGATTCGACAATGAGCAGTTCTTC
D: TRBD2; length: 18; J: TRBJ2-5; V: TRBV19; size: .; CDR3: CASSIAGRSGRASETQYF; DNA: TGTGCCAGTAGTATAGCCGGGCGGAGCGGGAGGGCGTCGGAGACCCAGTACTTC
D: .; length: 14; J: TRBJ2-5; V: TRBV29-1; size: .; CDR3: CSAEGDYRWETQYF; DNA: TGCAGCGCCGAAGGGGATTATAGATGGGAGACCCAGTACTTC
D: .; length: 13; J: TRBJ1-1; V: TRBV12-3/TRBV12-4; size: .; CDR3: CASSEVRGTEAFF; DNA: TGTGCCAGCAGTGAGGTCAGGGGCACTGAAGCTTTCTTT
D: TRBD1; length: 14; J: TRBJ2-7; V: TRBV18; size: .; CDR3: CASSPGQVTYEQYF; DNA: TGTGCCAGCTCACCGGGACAGGTCACCTACGAGCAGTACTTC
D: .; length: 14; J: TRBJ1-2; V: TRBV4-3; size: .; CDR3: CASSQDKGVNGYTF; DNA: TGCGCCAGCAGCCAAGACAAGGGGGTTAACGGCTACACCTTC
D: .; length: 14; J: TRBJ2-2; V: TRBV20-1; size: once; CDR3: CSASLASGTGELFF; DNA: TGCAGTGCTAGTCTTGCGTCCGGCACCGGGGAGCTGTTTTTT
D: .; length: 14; J: TRBJ2-4; V: TRBV9; size: .; CDR3: CASNEGEATNIQYF; DNA: TGTGCCAGCAACGAGGGCGAGGCCACAAACATTCAGTACTTC